Each of the 15 T cell receptor beta chains below was sequenced from the same sample in a study of T and B cells in COVID-19 patients. From blood, roughly 220-550 ng of genomic DNA served as TRB template. TRB rearrangements were amplified by multiplex PCR with BIOMED2 TRB-A/B primers. One entry per CDR3 protein, called by TCRdb with MiXCR from the multiplex PCR reads. Here the sample spans about 7,000 distinct CDR3 sequences, 20% to 25% being singletons. The sample consisted of blood. The source is a human donor who had recovered from COVID-19.

Notes on this clonotype: A single base separates this from a much larger clone, so it may be a read error. The V call is TRBV11-2, the J call TRBJ2-3; D gene unclear. CDR3 length: 12 residues. Trimming took off 5 bases at V and 4 bases at J, with 7 bases between the two ends. Germline CDR1 is SGHAT and CDR2 is FQNNGV. This CDR3 is CASSLAADTQYF. The CDR3 DNA sequence: TGTGCCAGCAGCCTGGCGGCAGATACGCAGTATTTT.

This clonotype qualifies as medium-sized. This sequence joins TRBV6-1 and TRBJ2-3; maybe TRBD1 (6 bases). This CDR3 region has 14 residues. Germline V lookup: CDR1 MNHNS, CDR2 SASEGT. V lost 5 bases to trimming and J lost 0 bases, with 9 bases between them. Here the CDR3 reads CASSWDTSTDTQYF. The CDR3 DNA follows: TGTGCCAGCAGTTGGGACACAAGCACAGATACGCAGTATTTT.

The chain recombines TRBV18 with TRBJ1-3, with D hard to call. This CDR3 spans 16 amino acids. Trimming took off 3 bases at V and 0 bases at J, with 12 bases between the two ends. Germline assignment: CDR1 KGHSH and CDR2 LQKENI. As DNA, the CDR3 is TGTGCCAGCTCACCCAACGTCGATTCCTCTGGAAACACCATATATTTT. It is translated as CASSPNVDSSGNTIYF.

Comments on this clonotype: A read error may explain this, as a much larger clone is one base away. V and J are TRBV7-9 and TRBJ2-3; D remains ambiguous. CDR3 length equals 15 residues. The V gene's germline CDR1 is SEHNR and CDR2 FQNEAQ (reference sequence). In nucleotides, the CDR3 is TGTGCCTGCAGCCTCAACGTCCTCCGCACAGATACGCAGTATTTT. This sequence encodes CACSLNVLRTDTQYF.

This clonotype appeared many times. The V gene is TRBV6-6, the J gene TRBJ1-2; the D gene is possibly TRBD1 (5 bases). Between the trimmed V and J ends, which lost 0 bases and 7 bases, there was a span of 21 bases. Germline CDR1 is MNHNY and CDR2 is SVGAGI (reference sequence). The CDR3 is 17 amino acids. The CDR3 protein is CASSYSISGSGLGGYTF. The DNA of the CDR3 is TGTGCCAGCAGTTACTCGATTTCGGGGTCAGGGCTGGGTGGCTACACCTTC.

The chain links TRBV6-5 to TRBJ2-7; 7 bases are shared with TRBD1. Germline CDR1 reads MNHEY; CDR2 reads SVGAGI. V trimming: 0 bases; J trimming: 3 bases; junction bases outside the gene matches: 8. This CDR3 contains 16 residues. The CDR3 DNA reads TGTGCCAGCAGTTACTCGATATTGGCAGGGGGCTACGAGCAGTACTTC. It is translated as CASSYSILAGGYEQYF.

This clonotype is labeled medium-sized (0.01 to 0.1%). V gene TRBV6-4 combines with J gene TRBJ2-6; no firm D call. CDR3 length: 14 amino acids. Trimming stripped 2 bases from V and 0 bases from J, with 2 bases between. Germline lookup yields CDR1 MRHNA and CDR2 SNTAGT. The CDR3 nucleotides are TGTGCCAGCAGTGACAACTCTGGGGCCAACGTCCTGACTTTC. Residues: CASSDNSGANVLTF.

This clonotype is classed as medium-sized. The chain joins TRBV27 to TRBJ2-7, with TRBD1 matching 7 bases. Germline V gives CDR1 MNHEY, CDR2 SMNVEV (reference sequence). V shed 9 bases, J shed 2 bases, and the junction held 13 bases outside the gene matches. The CDR3 sequence is 15 residues long. Written as DNA, the CDR3 is TGTGCCAGTTTCCCCCCCGGGGACAGAACCTACGAGCAGTACTTC. Protein: CASFPPGDRTYEQYF.

V gene TRBV29-1 combines with J gene TRBJ2-7, with 7 nucleotides matching TRBD2. Germline V CDR1 and CDR2: SQVTM, ANQGSEA. The CDR3 extends over 13 amino acids. Trimming took 4 bases from V and 4 from J; bases not matched to a gene: 7. The chain's CDR3 is CSVVSWGGYEQYF. The CDR3, as DNA: TGCAGCGTTGTCAGTTGGGGGGGGTACGAGCAGTACTTC.

This clonotype was counted between two and nine times. The CDR3 DNA sequence: TGTGCCAGCAGCTTTGCCGGGACTAGCGGGGTGTACAATGAGCAGTTCTTC. Translated: CASSFAGTSGVYNEQFF. The rearrangement uses TRBV7-2 and TRBJ2-1, with 13 bases lining up with TRBD2. The CDR3 sequence is 17 residues long. With 3 bases clipped from V and 4 bases from J, the junction kept 6 bases outside the gene matches. Germline V gives CDR1 SGHTA, CDR2 FQGNSA.

CDR3 region: CASSHGQGFMYF. DNA of the CDR3: TGTGCCAGCAGCCACGGACAGGGTTTCATGTACTTC. The gene calls are TRBV12-3 or TRBV12-4 and TRBJ2-5, with TRBD1 matching 8 bases. V gave up 6 bases and J gave up 13 bases; unmatched junction bases: 10. The CDR3 covers 12 residues.

By its share, this clonotype is medium-sized. This chain uses TRBV6-2 or TRBV6-3 with TRBJ2-1; unclear D gene. CDR1 is MNHEY and CDR2 is SVGEGT in the germline V gene. The CDR3 spans 13 residues. V was trimmed by 1 base and J by 9 bases, leaving 10 bases between them. In nucleotides, the CDR3 is TGTGCCAGCAGTTACTGGCAGGAATCTGAGCAGTTCTTC. It is translated as CASSYWQESEQFF.

This clonotype came up many times. V gene TRBV5-4 combines with J gene TRBJ2-3; 7 nucleotides align to TRBD1. Germline loops: CDR1 SGHNT, CDR2 YYREEE (reference sequence). The CDR3 is made up of 15 amino acids. V gave up 7 bases and J gave up 5 bases; unmatched junction bases: 13. CDR3: CASLPGQEVGDTQYF. The DNA of the CDR3 is TGTGCCAGCCTTCCTGGACAGGAGGTGGGAGATACGCAGTATTTT.

This clonotype qualifies as medium-sized. The chain carries TRBV6-1 and TRBJ2-2, with unresolved D. V lost 4 bases and J lost 3, with 6 bases in between. CDR3 size: 13 residues. Germline assignment: CDR1 MNHNS and CDR2 SASEGT. CDR3 bases: TGTGCCAGCAGTGTTTTGGACACCGGGGAGCTGTTTTTT. Protein product: CASSVLDTGELFF.

By share, this clonotype ranks as medium-sized. The CDR3 reads CASSDGQRGGYTF. For the CDR3, the DNA is TGTGCCAGCAGTGATGGCCAAAGGGGGGGCTACACCTTC. V gene TRBV6-1 combines with J gene TRBJ1-2; perhaps TRBD1 as D (6 bases). The CDR3 extends over 13 amino acids. Trimming removed 3 bases from V and 8 bases from J, with 13 bases in between. Looked up from germline, CDR1 is MNHNS and CDR2 is SASEGT.